The entry that follows covers one T cell receptor beta chain sequence. The antigen is not known. The entry originates in a study of early T cells in non-severe SARS-CoV-2 infection. Study summary: The sequenced material was bulk RNA from unsorted whole blood, and its chains were unpaired. Whole-study results and caveats: The VDJdb matching leaned toward anti-spike CD8 responses and overlooked private and CD4 specificities.

Deletions cut 0 bases from V and 5 bases from J, with 8 bases between. The CDR3 spans 14 residues. Each single cDNA molecule received a unique molecular identifier. TCRdb passed the 5' RACE reads through MiXCR, listing each CDR3 protein once. Of roughly 110,000 distinct CDR3 sequences in the sample, over 8.5% were seen once. The sequencing input was whole blood. The TCR was taken from an adult who was a healthcare worker with PCR-confirmed SARS-CoV-2 infection or an uninfected control (not recorded which). This chain joins TRBV12-3 or TRBV12-4 and TRBJ1-5; TRBD1 is a possible D gene (6 bases). The CDR3 region has the DNA TGTGCCAGCAGTTTAGCAGGGGGGCATCAGCCCCAGCATTTT. This codes for CASSLAGGHQPQHF.